The following is a TCR beta chain sequence with its context. This entry is derived from a study of blood T cell repertoires in COVID-19. Study background: Acute and convalescent COVID-19 samples came from the United States, Italy and Spain. In each case, the material was cDNA or gDNA derived from T cells, B-cell-depleted T cells, or PBMCs.

Profiled with immunoSEQ multiplex PCR; TCRdb holds only in-frame clones, not every one. The repertoire holds 300,000 to 450,000 clones, with 80% to 90% as singletons. Participants were placed into cohorts based on the clinical history they reported. V shed 0 bases and J 5 bases; nucleotides not matched to a gene: 9. Germline CDR1 and CDR2: MGHRA and YSYEKL. The CDR3 is 17 amino acids. The clonotype originates from a man between 35 and 55 years old in a cohort exposed to, infected with or recovered from COVID-19 (not recorded which). This chain uses TRBV4-1 with TRBJ1-2, with 10 nucleotides matching TRBD1. The sequencing input was PBMCs or T cells enriched from blood (not recorded which). The CDR3 is CASSQEPGTGVDYGYTF. The CDR3 DNA reads as TGCGCCAGCAGCCAAGAACCCGGGACAGGGGTCGATTATGGCTACACCTTC.